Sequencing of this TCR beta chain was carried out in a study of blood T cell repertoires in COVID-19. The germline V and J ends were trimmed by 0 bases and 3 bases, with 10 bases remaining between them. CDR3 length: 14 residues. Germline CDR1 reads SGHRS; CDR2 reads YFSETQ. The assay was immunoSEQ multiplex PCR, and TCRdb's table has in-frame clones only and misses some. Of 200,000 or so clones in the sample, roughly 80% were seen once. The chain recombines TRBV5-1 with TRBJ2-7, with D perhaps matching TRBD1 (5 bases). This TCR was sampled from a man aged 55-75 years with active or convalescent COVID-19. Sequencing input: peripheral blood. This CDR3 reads CASSLEGRDYEQYF. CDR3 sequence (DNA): TGCGCCAGCAGCTTGGAGGGCAGGGACTACGAGCAGTACTTC.